This record looks at one T cell receptor beta chain sequence and its context. Its antigen is undetermined. This specimen comes from a study of response to subunit inactivated influenza vaccine. Overall study findings and caveats: Authors suggested each seasonal influenza vaccination recruits few new T cells.

V was cut by 6 bases and J by 4 bases, with 14 bases left in between. Per the germline V gene, CDR1 is SGHKS and CDR2 is YYEKEE (reference sequence). The CDR3 contains 14 residues. TCRdb reprocessed the RT-PCR reads via MiXCR and lists one record per CDR3 protein. The table lists a few hundred thousand distinct CDR3 sequences, about 15% of them singletons. The V gene is TRBV5-5, the J gene TRBJ2-1, with unresolved D. Sequenced here: PBMCs from blood, sampled about 12 days after vaccination. The TCR sequence derives from a man aged 50 or older who received an inactivated influenza vaccine. The CDR3 loop reads CASIEKWVYNEQFF. The CDR3 bases are TGTGCCAGCATCGAAAAGTGGGTTTACAATGAGCAGTTCTTC.